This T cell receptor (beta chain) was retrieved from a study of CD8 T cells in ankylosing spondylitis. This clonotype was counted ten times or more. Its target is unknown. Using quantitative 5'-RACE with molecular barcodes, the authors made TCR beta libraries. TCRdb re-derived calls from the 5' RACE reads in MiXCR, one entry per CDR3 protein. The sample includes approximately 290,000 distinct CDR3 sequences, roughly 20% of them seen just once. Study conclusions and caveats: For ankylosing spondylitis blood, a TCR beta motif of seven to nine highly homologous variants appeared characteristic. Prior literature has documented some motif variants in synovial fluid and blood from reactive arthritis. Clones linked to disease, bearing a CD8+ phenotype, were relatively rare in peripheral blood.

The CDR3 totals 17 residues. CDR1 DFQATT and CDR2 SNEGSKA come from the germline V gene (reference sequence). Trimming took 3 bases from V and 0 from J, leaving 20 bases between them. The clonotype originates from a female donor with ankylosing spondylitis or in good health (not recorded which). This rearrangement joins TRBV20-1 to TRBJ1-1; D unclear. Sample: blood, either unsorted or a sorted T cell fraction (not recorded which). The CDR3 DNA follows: TGCAGTGCTAGCTTCCGCCAGACTAATAGCATGAACACTGAAGCTTTCTTT. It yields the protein CSASFRQTNSMNTEAFF.